Presented here are 20 T cell receptor beta chains from one specimen sequenced in a study of blood T cells in healthy people across ages (dated by TCRdb to about 2015). The library was built by means of 5' RACE. Instrument on record: Illumina HiSeq 2500. The second PCR ran for roughly 7 to 12 cycles and used a J-beta primer mix along with a sample-barcoded 5' primer. The public reads were reanalyzed by TCRdb: fastp trimming at Q25, MiXCR alignment, in-frame beta chains only. Rows merge per CDR3 protein into single entries with the most common DNA and genes. The sample table contains 650,000 to 1,000,000 distinct CDR3 sequences; only one count was recorded for roughly 34% of them. Of the sample, approximately 13% is held by the ten largest clones. The specimen sequenced was blood. The source of these receptors is a man between 18 and 29 years old in good health.

This clonotype appeared many times. This chain links TRBV7-2 with TRBJ2-5; D remains ambiguous. The CDR3 spans 14 residues. V lost 4 bases to trimming and J lost 2 bases, with 11 bases between them. The germline gives CDR1 SGHTA, CDR2 FQGNSA. The CDR3 protein is CASSSGSLQETQYF. The CDR3 region has the DNA TGTGCCAGCAGCTCCGGGTCCTTACAAGAGACCCAGTACTTC.

This clonotype was counted between two and nine times. This chain joins TRBV11-1 and TRBJ2-7, with D possibly TRBD1 on 5 matching bases. CDR1 is SGHAT, CDR2 FQDESV, per germline (reference sequence). The V and J ends lost 4 bases and 1 base respectively, with 14 bases between them. The length of the CDR3 is 15 residues. In DNA, the CDR3 is TGTGCCAGCAGCTCCTCAGGGATAGGGTCCTACGAGCAGTACTTC. Translated: CASSSSGIGSYEQYF.

The V gene is TRBV11-3, the J gene TRBJ1-1, with a tentative D call TRBD1 (6 bases). This CDR3 spans 14 amino acids. V was trimmed by 4 bases and J by 5 bases, leaving 14 bases between them. In germline, CDR1 is SGHNT, CDR2 YENEEA. The CDR3 DNA sequence: TGTGCCAGCAGCTCCCGGGGGCGGGGGACTGAAGCTTTCTTT. Amino acid sequence: CASSSRGRGTEAFF.

The chain couples TRBV27 to TRBJ2-5, with TRBD1 identical over 7 bases. This CDR3 has 15 amino acids. Germline trimming cut 4 bases from V and 4 bases from J; bases unmatched to any gene: 9. Germline V gene sequence: CDR1 MNHEY, CDR2 SMNVEV (reference sequence). The CDR3, as DNA: TGTGCCAGCAGTTCACCAGCTACAGGGGCAGAGACCCAGTACTTC. It codes for CASSSPATGAETQYF.

This chain connects TRBV7-2 to TRBJ1-2, with D tentatively TRBD1 (6 bases). The germline gives CDR1 SGHTA, CDR2 FQGNSA. V lost 1 base to trimming and J lost 0 bases, with 9 bases between them. This CDR3 has 15 amino acids. CDR3 nucleotides: TGTGCCAGCAGCTTAGGGACAGCTGCTAACTATGGCTACACCTTC. It translates to CASSLGTAANYGYTF.

This chain uses TRBV4-3 with TRBJ2-5, with unresolved D. This CDR3 has 15 residues. Germline V gives CDR1 LGHNA, CDR2 YSLEER. V was trimmed by 0 bases and J by 3 bases, leaving 11 bases between them. The CDR3 sequence is CASSQEVDQEETQYF. CDR3 nucleotide sequence: TGCGCCAGCAGCCAAGAGGTGGATCAGGAAGAGACCCAGTACTTC.

A note on this clonotype: At one boundary the junction diverges from the germline segment, which might be a read error. The chain has TRBV4-3 and TRBJ1-1; weak D call: TRBD1 (5 bases). Germline V gene sequence: CDR1 LGHNA, CDR2 YSLEER. The CDR3 sequence is 17 residues long. The CDR3 protein is CASSQAAPNRGNTGAFF. In DNA, the CDR3 is TGCGCCAGCAGCCAAGCTGCGCCGAACCGGGGGAACACTGGAGCTTTCTTT.

The CDR3: CSAIMGTGPTNQPQHF. CDR3 DNA: TGCAGTGCCATCATGGGGACAGGGCCAACCAATCAGCCCCAGCATTTT. V usage is TRBV20-1 and J usage is TRBJ1-5; TRBD1 matches at 9 bases. The J segment lost 3 bases and the V segment lost 6 bases, leaving 12 bases of the junction unmatched. The V gene's germline CDR1 is DFQATT and CDR2 SNEGSKA (reference sequence). The CDR3 has 16 residues.

In this sample, this clonotype turned up many times. The rearrangement uses TRBV29-1 and TRBJ1-2, with unresolved D. The V end lost 3 bases, the J end lost 7 bases, and 9 bases lay between the germline ends. In germline, CDR1 is SQVTM, CDR2 ANQGSEA. CDR3 length: 11 residues. The CDR3 spells CSVDQAGGYTF. The DNA of the CDR3 is TGCAGCGTTGACCAAGCAGGTGGCTACACCTTC.

This clonotype was seen a handful of times. The genes are TRBV20-1 and TRBJ2-1; no reliable D call. The CDR3 has 13 amino acids. Deletions cut 6 bases from V and 3 bases from J, with 12 bases between. CDR1 DFQATT and CDR2 SNEGSKA come from the germline V gene (reference sequence). CDR3 sequence (DNA): TGCAGTGCCGGCTATGAAATCTACAATGAGCAGTTCTTC. Protein: CSAGYEIYNEQFF.

The V call is TRBV12-5, the J call TRBJ1-2; no definite D call. The CDR3 sequence is 12 residues long. Germline-derived CDR1 and CDR2 are LGHNT and FRNRAP. V dropped 4 bases and J dropped 0 bases, with 3 bases sitting between them. CDR3 protein: CASGSPNYGYTF. The CDR3 nucleotides are TGTGCTAGTGGTTCGCCTAACTATGGCTACACCTTC.

A few counts support this clonotype. The genes are TRBV20-1 and TRBJ1-6, with D possibly matching TRBD1 (5 bases). The ends were cut back, 0 bases at V and 3 bases at J, with 12 bases in the middle. The CDR3 totals 16 residues. Germline values: CDR1 DFQATT, CDR2 SNEGSKA (reference sequence). Here the CDR3 DNA reads TGCAGTGCTAGAGACCGGGGGGGTTTCTATAATTCACCCCTCCACTTT. This sequence encodes CSARDRGGFYNSPLHF.

In its sample, this clonotype was seen a few times. At one boundary the junction diverges from the germline segment, which might be a read error. V usage is TRBV7-2 and J usage is TRBJ2-5; 7 bases match TRBD1. There are 15 residues in the CDR3. Germline V gene sequence: CDR1 SGHTA, CDR2 FQGNSA. DNA for the CDR3: TGTGTCAGCAGCTTAACGGGACAGCTAGAAGAGACCCAGTACTTC. Protein sequence: CVSSLTGQLEETQYF.

The CDR3 nucleotides read TGTGCCAGCAGTCATACCGGGACAGGGAGGCAGCCCCAGCATTTT. Amino acids: CASSHTGTGRQPQHF. The rearrangement links TRBV12-3 or TRBV12-4 to TRBJ1-5; TRBD1 agrees at 9 bases. The junction had 9 bases not matched to a gene; V was cut back by 5 bases and J by 7 bases. The CDR3 sequence is 15 residues long.

CDR3 loop: CASSLSPLQVANVLTF. CDR3 DNA: TGTGCCAGCAGTTTATCCCCACTCCAGGTGGCCAACGTCCTGACTTTC. The chain combines TRBV27 with TRBJ2-6; no clear D. The germline V gene encodes CDR1 MNHEY and CDR2 SMNVEV (reference sequence). The CDR3 runs 16 residues. V was pared by 0 bases and J by 6 bases, with 12 bases between.

This clonotype was seen a handful of times. The rearrangement joins TRBV27 to TRBJ1-2; TRBD1 might be the D (5 bases). CDR1 and CDR2 from the germline V gene are MNHEY and SMNVEV (reference sequence). V lost 5 bases and J lost 7, with 17 bases in between. This CDR3 contains 14 residues. The CDR3 protein is CASSLLRGTGGYTF. The DNA for the CDR3 is TGTGCCAGCAGTCTACTTAGGGGTACTGGTGGCTACACCTTC.

The chain recombines TRBV28 with TRBJ2-7; 11 positions match TRBD2. The J call is doubtful: the DNA matches TRBJ2-5 better. The CDR3 contains 17 residues. Germline V gene sequence: CDR1 MDHEN, CDR2 SYDVKM. CDR3 sequence (DNA): TGTGCCAGCAGCCTAGGTCGCGGGACTAGCGGACAAGAGACCCAGTACTTC. This encodes CASSLGRGTSGQETQYF.

Here the CDR3 reads CAISPGRGYEQYF. The CDR3 DNA follows: TGTGCCATCTCCCCTGGCAGGGGCTACGAGCAGTACTTC. J is TRBJ2-4 and V is TRBV12-3 or TRBV12-4, with TRBD1 as a possible D gene (6 bases). The closer fit of TRBJ2-7 to the DNA end suggests the J call may be wrong. The CDR3 spans 13 residues.

The J gene is TRBJ1-4, the V gene TRBV7-9; D gene ambiguous. Trimming removed 1 base from V and 8 bases from J, with 14 bases in between. Germline V gives CDR1 SEHNR, CDR2 FQNEAQ (reference sequence). The CDR3 extends over 15 amino acids. CDR3 protein: CASSLVAGSQEKLFF. The DNA of the CDR3 is TGTGCCAGCAGCTTAGTGGCGGGGTCGCAGGAAAAACTGTTTTTT. The full variable domain, with the rest looked up from reference TRBV7-9 and TRBJ1-4, is DTGVSQNPRHKITKRGQNVTFRCDPISEHNRLYWYRQTLGQGPEFLTYFQNEAQLEKSRLLSDRFSAERPKGSFSTLEIQRTEQGDSAMYLCASSLVAGSQEKLFFGSGTQLSVL.

V gene TRBV7-9 combines with J gene TRBJ1-4; D remains ambiguous. CDR1 SEHNR and CDR2 FQNEAQ come from the germline V gene (reference sequence). The CDR3 sequence is 14 residues long. Trimming shortened V by 3 bases and J by 0 bases, and 5 bases separated the two germline ends. For the CDR3, the DNA is TGTGCCAGCAGCTTCTGGTCAACTAATGAAAAACTGTTTTTT. Protein sequence: CASSFWSTNEKLFF.